Listed below are T cell receptor beta chains from one sample, sequenced in a study of cytomegalovirus exposure and HLA in healthy donors. TCRdb keeps only in-frame clones here, not all; method: immunoSEQ multiplex PCR. The sample carries 210,000 or so clones, about 77% recorded once. Sequencing used PBMCs. The receptors derive from a boy younger than 18 in good health and CMV-seronegative. Both conserved end residues are part of each CDR3. The D gene is left open where the match is weak. Rows may omit the clone size; those that give it use once, few, many or a size class.

j_call d_call clone_size v_call cdr3_aa cdr3_nt
TRBJ2-7 TRBD2 few TRBV27 CASSRLAGARDYEQYF TGTGCCAGCAGTCGACTAGCGGGAGCGCGGGACTACGAGCAGTACTTC
TRBJ1-1 NA NA TRBV5-6 CASSAGWANTEAFF TGTGCCAGCAGCGCAGGGTGGGCGAACACTGAAGCTTTCTTT
TRBJ1-2 NA NA TRBV5-4 CASSFDIGGVHGYTF TGTGCCAGCAGCTTTGATATTGGAGGGGTCCATGGCTACACCTTC
TRBJ2-5 TRBD2 NA TRBV9 CASSVVAGRGAQYF TGTGCCAGCAGCGTAGTAGCGGGCCGCGGGGCCCAGTACTTC
TRBJ2-2 TRBD1 few TRBV5-8 CATPRQGAIKTGELFF TGTGCCACTCCTCGACAGGGTGCGATAAAAACCGGGGAGCTGTTTTTT
TRBJ1-1 NA NA TRBV29-1 CSVGQVLNTEAFF TGCAGCGTTGGACAAGTTCTGAACACTGAAGCTTTCTTT
TRBJ1-2 TRBD1 NA TRBV11-2 CASTQGAWGYTF TGTGCCAGCACACAGGGGGCGTGGGGCTACACCTTC
TRBJ2-3 TRBD2 NA TRBV5-1 CASSLAAAGGAKDTQYF TGCGCCAGCAGCTTGGCCGCAGCGGGAGGGGCAAAAGATACGCAGTATTTT
TRBJ1-3 NA NA TRBV5-1 CASSLRTEGNTIYF TGCGCCAGCAGCTTGCGGACAGAAGGAAACACCATATATTTT
TRBJ1-5 NA few TRBV5-1 CASSFDGGQPQHF TGCGCCAGCAGCTTTGATGGGGGCCAGCCCCAGCATTTT
TRBJ2-2 TRBD1 NA TRBV6-4 CASSDSTGGLRGELFF TGTGCCAGCAGTGACTCGACAGGGGGCTTGAGAGGGGAGCTGTTTTTT
TRBJ1-6 NA NA TRBV27 CASSLWSGDYNSPLHF TGTGCCAGCAGTCTCTGGTCAGGGGACTATAATTCACCCCTCCACTTT
TRBJ2-7 TRBD2 NA TRBV5-1 CASQDGGGRYEQYF TGCGCTAGCCAGGACGGGGGGGGACGCTACGAGCAGTACTTC
TRBJ1-5 TRBD1 once TRBV19 CASSTFGQVGNQPQHF TGTGCCAGTAGTACCTTTGGACAGGTGGGCAATCAGCCCCAGCATTTT
TRBJ2-7 NA NA TRBV11-2 CASRGGPYEQYF TGTGCCAGCAGGGGGGGTCCCTACGAGCAGTACTTC
TRBJ2-2 NA once TRBV6-5 CASWSPRGGELFF TGTGCCAGCTGGTCCCCTAGGGGAGGGGAGCTGTTTTTT
TRBJ2-3 TRBD2 NA TRBV5-1 CASSPKLAAQANTQYF TGCGCCAGCAGCCCCAAACTAGCGGCCCAAGCTAATACGCAGTATTTT
TRBJ2-1 TRBD2 NA TRBV7-8 CASSPTSGRAHEQFF TGTGCCAGCAGCCCCACTAGCGGGAGGGCCCATGAGCAGTTCTTC
TRBJ2-7 NA NA TRBV5-1 CASSLEGLGYEQYF TGCGCCAGCAGCTTGGAGGGACTGGGCTACGAGCAGTACTTC
TRBJ1-1 NA NA TRBV11-3 CASRRQLNTEAFF TGTGCCAGCAGAAGACAGTTGAACACTGAAGCTTTCTTT
TRBJ2-7 TRBD2 NA TRBV5-4 CASSSDLAGVREQYF TGTGCCAGCAGCTCCGATCTAGCGGGGGTAAGGGAGCAGTACTTC
TRBJ1-1 NA NA TRBV11-3 CASSHRVSAEAFF TGTGCCAGCAGCCACAGGGTGTCGGCTGAAGCTTTCTTT
TRBJ2-5 TRBD1 NA TRBV18 CASSLGTGLQETQYF TGTGCCAGCTCGCTTGGGACAGGCCTCCAAGAGACCCAGTACTTC
TRBJ1-4 NA once TRBV9 CASSVATRGADEKLFF TGTGCCAGCAGCGTAGCTACCCGAGGAGCAGATGAAAAACTGTTTTTT
TRBJ2-7 TRBD1 NA TRBV5-1 CASSLGDRDYEQYF TGCGCCAGCAGCTTGGGGGACAGGGACTACGAGCAGTACTTC
TRBJ2-3 NA NA TRBV5-1 CASSLSGEAATDTQYF TGCGCCAGCAGCTTGTCGGGGGAGGCTGCCACAGATACGCAGTATTTT
TRBJ2-7 NA NA TRBV4-2 CAGSQDTGYEQYF TGTGCCGGCAGCCAAGATACCGGGTACGAGCAGTACTTC
TRBJ1-1 NA NA TRBV4-2 CASSESRLSTEAFF TGTGCCAGCAGCGAAAGCAGGCTGTCCACTGAAGCTTTCTTT
TRBJ1-2 NA NA TRBV6-1 CASRWRNGYTF TGTGCCAGCCGATGGAGAAATGGCTACACCTTC
TRBJ2-1 TRBD2 NA TRBV5-6 CASSSTLAGGPNEQFF TGTGCCAGCAGCTCAACGCTAGCGGGAGGGCCCAATGAGCAGTTCTTC
TRBJ2-7 TRBD1 NA TRBV11-2 CASSLKRGRSYEQYF TGTGCCAGCAGCTTAAAAAGGGGGCGAAGCTACGAGCAGTACTTC
TRBJ1-1 NA NA TRBV7-3 CASSLNRRRNTEAFF TGTGCCAGCAGCTTGAACAGGCGCAGGAACACTGAAGCTTTCTTT
TRBJ1-1 TRBD1 NA TRBV5-1 CASSFSDRGRTEAFF TGCGCCAGCAGCTTTTCGGACAGGGGGCGCACTGAAGCTTTCTTT
TRBJ2-5 NA NA TRBV13 CASSLGGEETQYF TGTGCCAGCAGCTTAGGAGGGGAAGAGACCCAGTACTTC
TRBJ1-1 TRBD1 NA TRBV5-1 CASSERQGESAEAFF TGCGCCAGCAGCGAGCGACAGGGGGAATCTGCTGAAGCTTTCTTT
TRBJ1-1 TRBD1 NA TRBV10-3 CAIRGTEMNTEAFF TGTGCCATCAGAGGGACAGAAATGAACACTGAAGCTTTCTTT
TRBJ2-5 TRBD1 NA TRBV27 CASRSFKQGDGWTQYF TGTGCCAGCAGATCCTTTAAACAGGGGGATGGATGGACCCAGTACTTC
TRBJ2-7 NA NA TRBV30 CAWNRRGHDEQYF TGTGCCTGGAACCGGAGGGGCCATGACGAGCAGTACTTC
TRBJ1-1 TRBD1 NA TRBV7-9 CASSPLGTGFNEAFF TGTGCCAGCAGCCCCCTTGGGACAGGGTTTAATGAAGCTTTCTTT
TRBJ1-3 NA NA TRBV30 CAWSVLGDTIYF TGTGCCTGGAGTGTACTAGGTGACACCATATATTTT
TRBJ2-3 TRBD2 NA TRBV5-6 CASSLGLATSTDTQYF TGTGCCAGCAGCTTGGGACTAGCGACTAGCACAGATACGCAGTATTTT
TRBJ1-1 TRBD1 NA TRBV19 CASTTGGSTEAFF TGTGCCAGTACCACAGGGGGCAGTACTGAAGCTTTCTTT
TRBJ2-7 NA NA TRBV6-1 CASSELYRVSYEQYF TGTGCCAGCAGTGAATTGTACCGAGTCTCCTACGAGCAGTACTTC
TRBJ1-3 TRBD1 NA TRBV5-1 CATDGRGQAGNTIYF TGCGCCACCGACGGCAGGGGGCAGGCTGGAAACACCATATATTTT
TRBJ2-7 NA NA TRBV5-8 CASSSQGLTYEQYF TGTGCCAGCAGCTCGCAGGGGTTGACCTACGAGCAGTACTTC
TRBJ2-5 NA NA TRBV11-2 CASSLGPWTEETQYF TGTGCCAGCAGCTTGGGGCCTTGGACAGAAGAGACCCAGTACTTC
TRBJ2-7 NA NA TRBV6-1 CASVLSVHGGYEQYF TGTGCCAGCGTCTTATCTGTTCACGGGGGCTACGAGCAGTACTTC
TRBJ2-5 NA few TRBV5-1 CASSLAQETQYF TGCGCCAGCAGCTTGGCGCAGGAGACCCAGTACTTC